A selection of T cell receptor beta chains follows, all from one sample in a study of Graves' ophthalmopathy and Graves' hyperthyroidism. One entry per CDR3 protein, called by TCRdb with MiXCR from the multiplex PCR reads. The table records about 660,000 distinct CDR3 sequences, about 40% of them present only once. The sample taken for sequencing was peripheral blood. The receptors were sampled from an adult man with Graves' ophthalmopathy. Both conserved end residues are part of each CDR3. The D gene is left open where the match is weak. The size entry is marked missing in some rows and otherwise reads once, few, many or a size class.

J	D	V	size	CDR3	DNA
TRBJ2-2	TRBD2	TRBV10-3	NA	CASSPTPGGAGGELFF	TGTGCCAGCAGTCCGACCCCCGGGGGGGCTGGCGGGGAGCTGTTTTTT
TRBJ1-2	NA	TRBV14	NA	CASSYYTGDGYTF	TGTGCCAGCAGCTATTATACAGGAGATGGCTACACCTTC
TRBJ2-6	NA	TRBV28	few	CASSLWEAGANVLTF	TGTGCCAGCAGTTTATGGGAGGCAGGGGCCAACGTCCTGACTTTC
TRBJ1-2	NA	TRBV7-9	many	CASSSHQGDYGYTF	TGTGCCAGCAGCTCCCACCAGGGTGACTATGGCTACACCTTC
TRBJ1-4	TRBD1	TRBV10-3	NA	CAISEGTGYWEKLFF	TGTGCCATCAGTGAGGGGACAGGGTATTGGGAAAAACTGTTTTTT
TRBJ1-5	NA	TRBV6-5	few	CASSEDPPAFVLNQPQHF	TGTGCCAGCAGTGAAGACCCCCCGGCATTTGTTCTCAATCAGCCCCAGCATTTT
TRBJ2-2	NA	TRBV19	few	CASTRLAGFTGELFF	TGTGCCAGTACCCGCCTAGCAGGGTTCACCGGGGAGCTGTTTTTT
TRBJ2-2	NA	TRBV10-3	many	CAISESGRNTGELFF	TGTGCCATCAGTGAGTCCGGCAGAAACACCGGGGAGCTGTTTTTT
TRBJ1-2	NA	TRBV7-9	NA	CASSLVGLAAYNGYTF	TGTGCCAGCAGCTTAGTGGGACTAGCGGCCTACAATGGCTACACCTTC
TRBJ2-2	NA	TRBV2	many	CASSDFLSTGELFF	TGTGCCAGCAGTGATTTTCTTAGCACCGGGGAGCTGTTTTTT
TRBJ2-5	NA	TRBV29-1	NA	CSVRDLGGEETQYF	TGCAGCGTGAGGGACCTAGGGGGAGAGGAGACCCAGTACTTC
TRBJ1-5	NA	TRBV19	NA	CASSIFVASNQPQHF	TGTGCCAGTAGTATATTTGTAGCGAGCAATCAGCCCCAGCATTTT
TRBJ1-1	NA	TRBV10-3	NA	CAISEVGANTEAFF	TGTGCCATCAGTGAGGTAGGGGCAAACACGGAAGCTTTCTTT
TRBJ1-1	NA	TRBV9	many	CASSPGVSPNTEAFF	TGTGCCAGCAGCCCTGGGGTTTCGCCTAACACTGAAGCTTTCTTT
TRBJ2-7	TRBD2	TRBV19	NA	CASSAGLGDEQYF	TGTGCCAGTAGTGCGGGACTAGGTGACGAGCAGTACTTC
TRBJ1-6	NA	TRBV12-5	NA	CASGLVLGGPRNSPLHF	TGTGCTAGTGGTTTGGTACTAGGGGGGCCGCGGAATTCACCCCTCCACTTT
TRBJ2-2	NA	TRBV12-3/TRBV12-4	NA	CASSLALGKGTGELFF	TGTGCCAGCAGTTTAGCGCTGGGGAAGGGTACCGGGGAGCTGTTTTTT
TRBJ1-1	TRBD1	TRBV2	many	CASSVRDRGVGGTEAFF	TGTGCCAGCAGTGTTAGGGACAGGGGAGTTGGTGGCACTGAAGCTTTCTTT
TRBJ1-2	NA	TRBV7-9	many	CASSLHGYTF	TGTGCCAGCAGCTTGCATGGCTACACCTTC
TRBJ1-6	TRBD1	TRBV7-9	NA	CASSPLGTGYSPLHF	TGTGCCAGCAGCCCACTCGGGACAGGGTATTCACCCCTCCACTTT
TRBJ2-1	NA	TRBV10-2	once	CASSEKGLGNEQFF	TGCGCCAGCAGTGAGAAGGGGCTAGGCAATGAGCAGTTCTTC
TRBJ2-5	NA	TRBV4-2	many	CASSQGWATVGETQYF	TGTGCCAGCAGCCAAGGATGGGCTACAGTCGGGGAGACCCAGTACTTC
TRBJ1-4	TRBD1	TRBV25-1	NA	CASSDTGTGTVHEKLFF	TGTGCCAGCAGTGACACCGGGACAGGGACGGTTCATGAAAAACTGTTTTTT
TRBJ2-5	NA	TRBV25-1	NA	CAWSVNQETQYF	TGTGCCTGGAGTGTAAACCAAGAGACCCAGTACTTC
TRBJ1-2	NA	TRBV20-1	NA	CSASGRAKGYTF	TGCAGTGCTAGCGGGAGGGCCAAGGGCTACACCTTC
TRBJ2-5	NA	TRBV11-2	many	CASSLGALWSQETQYF	TGTGCCAGCAGCTTAGGTGCCCTTTGGTCACAAGAGACCCAGTACTTC
TRBJ1-4	NA	TRBV7-9	many	CASSLRYRTRGQGINEKLFF	TGTGCCAGCAGCTTACGGTACCGTACAAGGGGCCAAGGGATTAATGAAAAACTGTTTTTT
TRBJ2-5	TRBD1	TRBV11-2	many	CASSLGQGAKETQYF	TGTGCCAGCAGCTTGGGACAGGGGGCAAAAGAGACCCAGTACTTC
TRBJ2-7	NA	TRBV15	many	CATSRGLSYEQYF	TGTGCCACCAGCAGAGGCCTATCCTACGAGCAGTACTTC
TRBJ2-2	TRBD1	TRBV10-3	NA	CASSYTSQDRAPTGELFF	TGTGCCAGCAGTTATACCTCACAAGACAGGGCTCCCACCGGGGAGCTGTTTTTT
TRBJ1-2	TRBD1	TRBV5-1	NA	CASSGEGAGNTF	TGCGCCAGCAGCGGAGAGGGGGCTGGAAACACCTTC
TRBJ1-2	NA	TRBV7-9	NA	CASSLPGPYGYTF	TGTGCCAGCAGCTTACCGGGACCGTATGGCTACACCTTC
TRBJ1-2	NA	TRBV6-6	many	CASSYSYDGYTF	TGTGCCAGCAGTTACTCGTATGATGGCTACACCTTC
TRBJ1-4	TRBD1	TRBV5-1	many	CASSFTGTGSEKLFF	TGCGCCAGCAGCTTCACCGGGACAGGGTCTGAAAAACTGTTTTTT
TRBJ1-2	TRBD1	TRBV29-1	NA	CSAQGPEIYGYTF	TGCAGCGCACAGGGGCCGGAGATCTATGGCTACACCTTC
TRBJ2-7	NA	TRBV20-1	many	CSARPTATYEQYF	TGCAGTGCTAGACCAACGGCCACCTACGAGCAGTACTTC
TRBJ2-7	NA	TRBV24-1	NA	CATSGTSYEQYF	TGTGCCACGTCCGGGACCAGCTACGAGCAGTACTTC
TRBJ1-5	TRBD1	TRBV12-3/TRBV12-4	NA	CASSFDRVGYQPQHF	TGTGCCAGCAGCTTCGACAGGGTGGGGTATCAGCCCCAGCATTTT
TRBJ1-3	NA	TRBV9	many	CASSTGAYSGNTIYF	TGTGCCAGCAGCACGGGAGCCTACTCTGGAAACACCATATATTTT
TRBJ2-7	TRBD1	TRBV10-3	many	CAIRSTGEEDEQYF	TGTGCCATCAGGTCTACAGGGGAAGAGGACGAGCAGTACTTC
TRBJ1-6	TRBD1	TRBV7-9	many	CASSQLQGAHNSPLHF	TGTGCCAGCAGCCAACTGCAGGGGGCCCATAATTCACCCCTCCACTTT
TRBJ2-5	TRBD2	TRBV20-1	NA	CSARIRASGTRDQYF	TGCAGTGCTCGTATACGGGCTAGCGGGACAAGAGACCAGTACTTC
TRBJ1-5	NA	TRBV20-1	few	CSARDLGGDSNQPQHF	TGCAGTGCTAGAGATTTGGGAGGTGATAGCAATCAGCCCCAGCATTTT
TRBJ2-2	TRBD2	TRBV7-2	many	CASSLLAGDTGELFF	TGTGCCAGCAGCTTACTAGCGGGAGATACCGGGGAGCTGTTTTTT
TRBJ1-1	NA	TRBV15	NA	CATSRDSGAAGTEAFF	TGTGCCACCAGCAGAGATTCGGGGGCCGCAGGCACTGAAGCTTTCTTT